This section outlines one TCR beta chain sequence together with its context. Its antigen is still unknown. The cohort was made up of approximately 670 healthy bone marrow donors. Cohort members were all nominally healthy when sampled, although unrecorded immune exposures were likely present. The donor tested CMV seropositive, placing the donor among the 250 to 300 seropositive members of the cohort. Each donor provided a peripheral blood sample, and peripheral blood mononuclear cells were used for TCR beta sequencing. Genomic DNA extraction from the blood cell samples was performed with the Qiagen DNeasy Blood Extraction Kit. Libraries were prepared through the immunoSEQ multiplex PCR assay. For the multiplex PCR, a mixture combining 60 forward primers for TCR Vbeta segments and 13 reverse primers for TCR Jbeta segments was used. Amplification of the CDR3 region of rearranged TCR beta genes was performed with a multiplex PCR assay on genomic DNA. The Illumina HiSeq System was used to sequence the amplified TCR beta libraries as 87-base-pair reads. The authors' analysis ran thus. In a later analysis, tens of millions of unique TCR beta chains were counted across the roughly 670 repertoires, and approximately 11 million of these chains were shared by at least two donors. A nearest-neighbor algorithm error-corrected the raw reads and collapsed the reads into unique sequences, merging closely related sequences to remove PCR and sequencing errors. To assign V, D and J gene segments, CDR3 sequences were aligned to IMGT reference sequences. Each retained sequence needed at least a six-nucleotide match to both a V gene segment and a J gene segment. A rearrangement counted as productive if the CDR3 had no stop codons and remained in frame with V and J, and every other rearrangement counted as non-productive. CDR3 was defined according to IMGT convention as the region running from the second conserved V-encoded cysteine to the conserved J-encoded phenylalanine. The earlier analysis of fewer than 750 of the donors excluded sequences that lacked an unambiguous match to a single V gene segment. An earlier analysis of 500 to 600 of the donors classified V segments as functional when productive rearrangements were above 56.7% and as segregating when the standard deviation between donors was above 5%. A statistical classification framework was developed to diagnose cytomegalovirus status using the catalog of TCR beta chain sequences. In a later analysis, TCR nucleotide sequences were compared against IMGT/GENE-DB human TR gene sequences so that V and J genes could be assigned. Using the TCRdist pipeline, a later analysis assigned CDR3 sequences along with most-parsimonious VDJ recombination scenarios. In a later analysis, each TCR beta chain was defined by its CDR3 amino acid sequence together with its V-gene family, and reads without a unique V-gene family were excluded. A later analysis removed nearly 600 highly shared, low-generation-probability nucleotide sequences to deal with suspected cross-contamination and a sequencing artifact. A later analysis calculated a clonal expansion index for each public chain from normalized within-repertoire ranks of inferred template counts. In a later analysis, generation probabilities were computed using a VDJ recombination model fitted to out-of-frame rearrangements, and the results were checked against IGoR. A later analysis scored TCR-TCR, TCR-HLA and TCR-CMV co-occurrence with hypergeometric tests, applying a repertoire-size bias correction to TCR pairs. To estimate false discovery rates, a later analysis permuted the HLA or CMV assignments 20 times. In a later analysis, co-occurring TCRs were grouped with DBSCAN, and TCRdist sequence similarity was added when clustering was performed within HLA-allele-positive subsets. Repertoires with fewer than 30,000 or more than 120,000 public chains, plus five repertoires with anomalous nucleotide sharing, were excluded from co-occurrence clustering. TCRdb obtained this table from immuneACCESS and retained in-frame rearrangements with V and J assigned. These tables miss some clones; where compared with another copy, unresolved V genes account for less than half of the shortfall, and the remainder is unexplained. V and J calls and clone size are copied from that table; D and trimming were computed from the DNA. This sample's listing comprises roughly 58,000 clones. The top ten hold more than 9.5% of the sample.

The cysteine opens and the phenylalanine closes a CDR3 of 12 amino acids. Here the CDR3 DNA is all that survives: 36 bases in frame from base 1. The sample belongs to a study of cytomegalovirus exposure and HLA in healthy donors (dated by TCRdb to the late 2010s). About the study as a whole: An earlier analysis of some 620 of the donors reported under 300 Gb of sequence data and 117 million unique TCR beta sequences obtained from about 179 million T cells. An early release that covered more than 550 HLA-typed donors contained approximately 290 gigabases of sequencing data and about 93 million unique TCR sequences. Of the approximately 370 genotyped donors, 65% to 90% were placed in the genetic ancestry cluster associated with self-reported Caucasian donors. The study aimed to test whether cataloging public T cell receptors could reveal signatures of past pathogen exposure. Using immunosequencing, the study profiled T cell repertoires from 500 to 800 subjects and related those repertoires to cytomegalovirus serostatus. A separate validation cohort of about 110 different subjects was used in addition to the approximately 610-subject first cohort. To predict cytomegalovirus infection status, the study combined high-throughput TCR immunosequencing, statistical association of individual TCRs with disease status, and machine learning. To study patterns of TCR occurrence, a later analysis re-analyzed previously published TCR beta repertoires from around 660 donors and added high-resolution HLA genotyping. Rather than drawing on any new phenotypic data, the later analysis identified candidate immune exposures from TCR beta sequences and the way those sequences occurred across donors. In an earlier analysis of around 540 of the donors, high-throughput TCR beta sequencing was used to judge whether each TCR beta V gene segment behaved as functional or pseudogenic. Alongside the repertoire data, information on donor age, sex, ethnicity and CMV serostatus was compiled. A later genetic analysis took genome-wide SNP genotypes for about three fifths of the roughly 670 donors and used that subset as a discovery cohort. Every repertoire in the discovery cohort had been generated on one and the same sequencing platform. Both class I and class II loci were covered by HLA typing, at four-digit resolution. The number of donors typed differed by locus, with 629-630 for A, B, C, DRB1 and DQB1, around 560 for DQA1, 600 to 610 for DPA1, and some 440 for DPB1. Several DR-DQ haplotypes were treated as single units for association and clustering because of strong linkage in the cohort. Across 398 genotyped donors of the cohort, an average of roughly 200,000 unique TCR beta nucleotide sequences per donor were sequenced, and around 19% of those sequences were non-productive.

Here is what the overall study found, with its caveats: Sequencing depth was assumed to be roughly uniform across donors in the presence/absence analyses, though that assumption may not hold. For the cohort, immune exposure information was limited to CMV serostatus. A further reported finding was that TCR beta sequences accurately predicted the HLA-A and HLA-B alleles for most subjects in the first cohort. A later genetic analysis associated a missense DCLRE1C variant with V-gene and J-gene trimming of TCR beta chains, and an independent cohort replicated the association. In an earlier analysis of about 600 of the donors, most TCR beta V segments appeared in productive rearrangements about 87% or about 30% of the time, broadly matching IMGT annotations. Some IMGT-functional V segments, including TRBV6-2 and TRBV6-3, could not be told apart with the 87-base-pair reads, so those segments were excluded. The sequencing pipeline was judged likely to have produced a cluster of highly shared sequence variants as a technical artifact. A few of the identified cytomegalovirus-associated TCR beta chains were confirmed in vitro to be specific for cytomegalovirus antigens. In a later analysis, more than 15,000 TCR beta sequences were associated with specific HLA alleles at a false discovery rate of 0.05. Around 16 rarely observed V segments, including chromosome 9 orphons, were excluded from the earlier analysis of about 500 of the donors because counts were too low. It was suggested by the authors that the approach could potentially be generalized to other disease states and immunological phenotypes. In a later analysis, most CMV-associated TCR beta chains were found to appear HLA-restricted, with HLA associations seemingly driven largely by CMV exposure. A later analysis found that TCR association rates varied across HLA loci, with DRB1 alleles showing the most associated TCRs and HLA-C alleles the fewest. A later genetic analysis reported fewer N-insertions in productive TCRs among donors in an Asian-associated ancestry cluster than the roughly 700-donor mean. The study listed around 160 TCR beta chains as associated with cytomegalovirus. Linkage disequilibrium might explain the correlated functional status among segregating V segments, but an unknown experimental factor could not be excluded. A later analysis reported that several top co-occurrence clusters appeared linked to parvovirus B19, influenza, CMV and Epstein-Barr virus. Most TCR sequences were observed very rarely across donors, whereas some public TCRs were present in many individuals. Cytomegalovirus status was reported to be diagnosed by the classifier with high specificity and sensitivity in both the original and validation cohorts. When HLA alleles, especially DR and DQ, strongly co-occurred, attributing TCR associations to individual alleles was difficult. Because some donors lacked HLA typing at each locus, the association tests relied only on the typed subset. Only TCR beta chains were sequenced in this cohort, and the absence of alpha or paired-chain data limited detectable features. A later analysis found that HLA-associated TCR beta chains were more clonally expanded and had lower generation probabilities than equally common non-associated chains.

The chain couples TRBV21-1 to TRBJ1-4; the D call in the table, TRBD1, was not verified against the DNA. TRBV21-1 is noted as a pseudogene. The source is a woman aged 45-65 years in good health and CMV-seropositive. Source material: PBMCs. The CDR3 reads as follows: CASSNPGEKLFF. The DNA is as follows: TGTGCCAGCAGCAACCCAGGGGAAAAACTGTTTTTT.